Presented here are 9 T cell receptor beta chains from one specimen sequenced in a study of blood T cell repertoires in COVID-19. TCRdb's table, derived via immunoSEQ multiplex PCR, lists solely in-frame clones and lacks some. The table has 200,000 to 300,000 clones, about 87% seen once; the top ten hold 5.2%. Input material: peripheral blood. These receptors were collected from a woman aged 60-70 years with COVID-19, enrolled during active disease.

V and J are TRBV5-1 and TRBJ2-1; D may be TRBD1 (6 bases). Germline CDR1 is SGHRS and CDR2 is YFSETQ. Trimming took 4 bases from V and 5 from J, leaving 16 bases between them. This CDR3 is 15 amino acids long. The CDR3 nucleotides are TGCGCCAGCAGCCTCTACAGGGTTTCGAACAATGAGCAGTTCTTC. It is translated as CASSLYRVSNNEQFF.

The V gene is TRBV9, the J gene TRBJ2-1, with TRBD1 matching over 9 bases. The CDR3 is made up of 15 amino acids. CDR1 and CDR2 from the germline V gene are SGDLS and YYNGEE. Losses at the gene ends were 3 bases for V and 2 bases for J; bases not matched to a gene: 3. CDR3 residues: CASSARDRAYNEQFF. DNA for the CDR3: TGTGCCAGCAGCGCTCGGGACAGGGCCTACAATGAGCAGTTCTTC.

The chain links TRBV7-9 to TRBJ2-4, with D possibly matching TRBD2 (6 bases). V was shortened by 4 bases and J by 7 bases, with 14 bases between the two germline ends. CDR1 is SEHNR, CDR2 FQNEAQ, per germline (reference sequence). CDR3 length: 14 amino acids. CDR3 sequence reads: CASSSGLPANIQYF. The CDR3 DNA sequence: TGTGCCAGCAGCTCTGGACTACCCGCCAACATTCAGTACTTC.

The chain joins TRBV6-2 or TRBV6-3 to TRBJ1-5; D gene ambiguous. CDR1 is MNHEY and CDR2 is SVGEGT in the germline V gene. The CDR3 loop spans 15 amino acids. The V gene lost 4 bases and the J gene lost 4 bases, with 14 bases spanning the gap. CDR3 region: CASSFTRTGNQPQHF. The CDR3 nucleotides read TGTGCCAGCAGTTTCACTAGGACGGGAAATCAGCCCCAGCATTTT.

The rearrangement joins TRBV2 to TRBJ1-2, with TRBD1 matching 9 bases. The CDR3 is 17 residues long. CDR1 and CDR2 from the germline V gene are SNHLY and FYNNEI. The junction had 11 bases not matched to a gene; V was cut back by 2 bases and J by 4 bases. As DNA, the CDR3 is TGTGCCAGCAGTGAAAAGAGTTGGGTGGACAGGGGCTATGGCTACACCTTC. It yields the protein CASSEKSWVDRGYGYTF.

The chain recombines TRBV12-5 with TRBJ2-2; 13 positions agree with TRBD2. The J segment lost 6 bases and the V segment lost 0 bases, leaving 16 bases of the junction unmatched. This CDR3 region has 21 residues. Germline V gene sequence: CDR1 LGHNT, CDR2 FRNRAP. The CDR3: CASGLVPPGTSGTTGAGELFF. As DNA, the CDR3 is TGTGCTAGTGGTTTGGTACCTCCCGGGACTAGCGGGACCACGGGGGCCGGGGAGCTGTTTTTT.

The J gene is TRBJ2-7, the V gene TRBV12-3 or TRBV12-4; D is possibly TRBD2 (6 bases). The V and J ends lost 3 bases and 4 bases respectively, with 10 bases between them. This CDR3 comprises 13 residues. The CDR3 here is CASSLGLLYEQYF. The CDR3 DNA reads TGTGCCAGCAGTTTGGGACTTCTATACGAGCAGTACTTC.

This clone has a handful of counts. The V call is TRBV30, the J call TRBJ1-1, with D perhaps TRBD1 (5 bases). V lost 7 bases and J lost 2, with 20 bases in between. CDR3 size: 15 residues. Germline assignment: CDR1 GTSNPN and CDR2 SVGIG (reference sequence). The CDR3 loop reads CALGRQRGFNTEAFF. DNA for the CDR3: TGTGCCTTAGGTCGACAGCGGGGGTTCAACACTGAAGCTTTCTTT.

The V call is TRBV6-5, the J call TRBJ2-1; 15 bases are shared with TRBD2. The V segment lost 6 bases and the J segment 14 bases; nucleotides outside the gene matches: 5. Germline V gene lookup returns CDR1 MNHEY and CDR2 SVGAGI. This CDR3 region has 13 residues. CDR3 sequence: CASRRTSGRDKFF. The CDR3 nucleotides read TGTGCCAGCAGAAGGACTAGCGGGAGGGATAAGTTCTTC.